The subject of this entry is one TCR beta chain. The table lists this clone with a count of one. It has no known antigen specificity. No per-base quality is available; no much larger clone lies one base away. One collaborating source in Seattle enrolled patients during active infection and followed them longitudinally through the course of disease. Each collaborating institution followed its own protocols to collect whole blood in K2EDTA tubes. For TCRbeta analysis, collaborator samples were shipped as frozen whole blood, as isolated PBMCs, or as DNA extracted from either sample type. Germline trimming amounts to 4 bases on V and 4 bases on J, with 6 as the count of junction bases outside the gene matches. Based on the germline V gene, the CDR1 and CDR2 sequences are SGHRS and YFSETQ. The CDR3 runs 14 residues from the cysteine to the phenylalanine. Kept here is only the CDR3 DNA, which spans 42 bases and is read in frame from base 1.

TCRbeta CDR3 regions were amplified from genomic DNA using the immunoSEQ Assay, a bias-controlled multiplex PCR. In the paper's pipeline: The number of nucleated cells in each sample was estimated from the amplification of reference gene primers within the assay. To quantify the absolute abundance of each unique TCRbeta CDR3 rearrangement, sequence reads were collapsed and filtered. Productive Simpson clonality was computed per sample as the square root of Simpson's diversity index over productive rearrangements. Drawn from immuneACCESS, this table holds only the in-frame rearrangements with V and J called that TCRdb kept. Clones are partly lost; checked studies trace under half to an unresolved V gene and leave the rest unexplained. For V, J and clone size, that table is used; D and trimming come from the DNA. Within this sample are 120,000 or so clones, with roughly nine tenths of them counted one time only. Roughly 4.8% of the sample lies in the top ten.

This sample stems from a study of blood T cell repertoires in COVID-19 (dated by TCRdb to about 2020). Turning to the overall study: Samples covering the acute and convalescent phases of COVID-19 were provided by collaborators in the United States, Italy and Spain. The material from the prospective study consisted of cDNA or gDNA derived from T cells, B-cell-depleted T cells, or PBMCs. The dataset comprised deeply sampled blood TCRbeta repertoires from subjects exposed to, actively infected with, or recovered from COVID-19. The repertoires were released in a freely available public database intended as a resource for research on the immune response to SARS-CoV-2. Samples came from the ongoing ImmuneRACE study (first 160 participants) plus 1,254 subjects from 6 global collaborators. The sample metadata nearly always contained a de-identified subject ID, COVID-19 status, age in years and sex. HLA class I and class II types, where available, came from metadata supplied by the sample provider rather than from assay-based typing.

Broad study findings and their caveats: The amount of clinical and demographic metadata varied by source and participant and was provided uncurated.

The sequencing sample was made of peripheral blood. The clonotype comes from a man in his fifties or sixties with COVID-19, enrolled during active disease. The receptor chain draws on TRBV5-1 and TRBJ2-5; 8 of the junction bases match TRBD1. The CDR3 reads CASSQGQALETQYF. The DNA sequence is given as TGCGCCAGCAGCCAGGGACAGGCGTTAGAGACCCAGTACTTC.